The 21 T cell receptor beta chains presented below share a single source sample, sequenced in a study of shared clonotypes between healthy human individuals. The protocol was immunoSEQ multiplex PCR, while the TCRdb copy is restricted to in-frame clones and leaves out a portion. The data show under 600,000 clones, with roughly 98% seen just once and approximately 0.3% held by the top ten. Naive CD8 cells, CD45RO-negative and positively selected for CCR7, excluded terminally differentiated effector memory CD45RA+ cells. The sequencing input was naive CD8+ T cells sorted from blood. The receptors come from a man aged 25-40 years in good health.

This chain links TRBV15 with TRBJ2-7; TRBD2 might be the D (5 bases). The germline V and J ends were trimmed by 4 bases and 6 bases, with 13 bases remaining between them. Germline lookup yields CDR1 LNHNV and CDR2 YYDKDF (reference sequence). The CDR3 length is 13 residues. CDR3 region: CATSMRESSEQYF. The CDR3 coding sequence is TGTGCCACCAGCATGAGGGAGAGCTCCGAGCAGTACTTC.

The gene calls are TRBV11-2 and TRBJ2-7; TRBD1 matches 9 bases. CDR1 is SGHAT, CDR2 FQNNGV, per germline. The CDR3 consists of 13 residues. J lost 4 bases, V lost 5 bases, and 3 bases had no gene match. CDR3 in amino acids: CASSMGQGYEQYF. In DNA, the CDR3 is TGTGCCAGCAGCATGGGACAGGGATACGAGCAGTACTTC.

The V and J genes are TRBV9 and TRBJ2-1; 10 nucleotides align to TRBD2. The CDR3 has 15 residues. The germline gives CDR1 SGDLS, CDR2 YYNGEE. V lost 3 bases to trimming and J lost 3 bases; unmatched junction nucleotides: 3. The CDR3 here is CASSAGLADYNEQFF. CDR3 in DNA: TGTGCCAGCAGCGCCGGACTAGCGGACTACAATGAGCAGTTCTTC. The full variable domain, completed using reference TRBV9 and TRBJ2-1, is DSGVTQTPKHLITATGQRVTLRCSPRSGDLSVYWYQQSLDQGLQFLIQYYNGEERAKGNILERFSAQQFPDLHSELNLSSLELGDSALYFCASSAGLADYNEQFFGPGTRLTVL.

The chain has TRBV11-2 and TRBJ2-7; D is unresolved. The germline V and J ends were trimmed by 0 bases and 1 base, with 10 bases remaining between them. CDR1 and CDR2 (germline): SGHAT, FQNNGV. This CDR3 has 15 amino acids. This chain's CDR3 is CASSLEIVDSYEQYF. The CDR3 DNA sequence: TGTGCCAGCAGCTTAGAAATCGTCGATTCCTACGAGCAGTACTTC.

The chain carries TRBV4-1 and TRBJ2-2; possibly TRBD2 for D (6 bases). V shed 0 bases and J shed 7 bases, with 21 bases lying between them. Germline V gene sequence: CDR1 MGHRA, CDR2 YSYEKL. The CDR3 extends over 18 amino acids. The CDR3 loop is CASSQEGGGNSFVGELFF. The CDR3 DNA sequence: TGCGCCAGCAGCCAAGAAGGTGGGGGGAACTCTTTCGTCGGGGAGCTGTTTTTT.

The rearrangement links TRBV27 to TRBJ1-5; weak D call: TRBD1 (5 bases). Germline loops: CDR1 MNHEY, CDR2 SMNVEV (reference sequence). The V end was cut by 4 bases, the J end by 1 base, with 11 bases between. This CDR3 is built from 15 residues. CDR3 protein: CASSSARDSNQPQHF. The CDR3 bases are TGTGCCAGCAGTTCTGCCCGGGACAGCAATCAGCCCCAGCATTTT.

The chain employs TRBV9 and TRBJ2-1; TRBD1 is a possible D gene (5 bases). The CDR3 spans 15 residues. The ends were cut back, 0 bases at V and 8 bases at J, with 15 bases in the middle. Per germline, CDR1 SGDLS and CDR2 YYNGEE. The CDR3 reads CASSVAGQGIDEQFF. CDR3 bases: TGTGCCAGCAGCGTAGCTGGGCAGGGTATCGATGAGCAGTTCTTC.

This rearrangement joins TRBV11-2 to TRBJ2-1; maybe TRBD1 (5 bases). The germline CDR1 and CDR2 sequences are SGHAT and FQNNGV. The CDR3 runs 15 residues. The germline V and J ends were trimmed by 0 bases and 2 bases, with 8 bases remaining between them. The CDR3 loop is CASSLEAGTYNEQFF. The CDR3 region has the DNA TGTGCCAGCAGCTTAGAGGCAGGGACCTACAATGAGCAGTTCTTC.

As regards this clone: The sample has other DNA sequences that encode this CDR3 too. This chain's CDR3 is CASSLEYNEQFF. The CDR3 coding sequence is TGCGCCAGTTCATTGGAGTACAATGAGCAGTTCTTC. This chain uses TRBV5-1 with TRBJ2-1; the D is unclear. The CDR3 sequence is 12 residues long. V was clipped by 8 bases and J by 4 bases, with 10 bases between them. CDR1 is SGHRS, CDR2 YFSETQ, per germline.

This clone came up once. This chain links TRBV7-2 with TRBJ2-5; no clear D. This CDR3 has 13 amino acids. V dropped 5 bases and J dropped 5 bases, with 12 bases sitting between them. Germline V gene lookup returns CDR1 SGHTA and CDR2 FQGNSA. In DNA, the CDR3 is TGTGCCAGCAGCCCACCCAACGTTGAGACCCAGTACTTC. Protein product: CASSPPNVETQYF.

In DNA, the CDR3 is TGCGCCAGCAGTGACGTAGCGGGGGGACACGGGGAGCTGTTTTTT. As protein: CASSDVAGGHGELFF. The V call is TRBV10-2, the J call TRBJ2-2, with 10 positions matching TRBD2. The CDR3 is 15 amino acids. V shed 3 bases, J shed 7 bases, and the junction held 5 bases outside the gene matches. Germline V gene sequence: CDR1 WSHSY, CDR2 SAAADI.

The CDR3 DNA follows: TGTGCCACCAGCAGCGAACAGGGATACGAGCAGTACTTC. It encodes CATSSEQGYEQYF. The genes are TRBV15 and TRBJ2-7; tentatively, D is TRBD1 (6 bases). The V gene lost 3 bases and the J gene lost 4 bases, with 10 bases spanning the gap. Germline CDR1 is LNHNV and CDR2 is YYDKDF (reference sequence). The CDR3 contains 13 residues.

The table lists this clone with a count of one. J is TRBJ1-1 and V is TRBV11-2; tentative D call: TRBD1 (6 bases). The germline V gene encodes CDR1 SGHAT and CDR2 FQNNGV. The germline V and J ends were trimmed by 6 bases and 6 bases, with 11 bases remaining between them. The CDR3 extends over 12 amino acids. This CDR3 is CASSRGGAEAFF. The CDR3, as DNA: TGTGCCAGCAGTCGGGGGGGCGCTGAAGCTTTCTTT.

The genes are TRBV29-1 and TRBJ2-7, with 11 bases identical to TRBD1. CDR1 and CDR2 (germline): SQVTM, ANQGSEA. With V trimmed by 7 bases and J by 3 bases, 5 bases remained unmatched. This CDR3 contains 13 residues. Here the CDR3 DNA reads TGCAGCGCCTCCGGGACAGGGGGCTACGAGCAGTACTTC. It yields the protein CSASGTGGYEQYF.

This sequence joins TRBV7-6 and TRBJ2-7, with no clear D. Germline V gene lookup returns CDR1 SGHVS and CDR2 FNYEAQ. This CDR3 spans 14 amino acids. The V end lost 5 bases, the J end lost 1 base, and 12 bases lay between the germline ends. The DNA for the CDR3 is TGTGCCAGCAGCCCCCTTGGGGAATCCTACGAGCAGTACTTC. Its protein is CASSPLGESYEQYF.

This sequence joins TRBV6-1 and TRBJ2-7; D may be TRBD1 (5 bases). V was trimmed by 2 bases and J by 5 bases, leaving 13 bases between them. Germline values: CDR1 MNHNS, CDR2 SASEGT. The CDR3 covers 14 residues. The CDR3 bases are TGTGCCAGCAGTGAACTCACACAGGTGGACGAGCAGTACTTC. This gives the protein CASSELTQVDEQYF.

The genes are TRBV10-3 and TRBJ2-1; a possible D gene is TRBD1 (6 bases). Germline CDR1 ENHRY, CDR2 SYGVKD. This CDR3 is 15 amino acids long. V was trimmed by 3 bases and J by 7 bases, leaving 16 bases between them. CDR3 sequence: CAISEGTGKKNEQFF. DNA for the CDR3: TGTGCCATCAGTGAAGGAACAGGGAAGAAAAATGAGCAGTTCTTC.

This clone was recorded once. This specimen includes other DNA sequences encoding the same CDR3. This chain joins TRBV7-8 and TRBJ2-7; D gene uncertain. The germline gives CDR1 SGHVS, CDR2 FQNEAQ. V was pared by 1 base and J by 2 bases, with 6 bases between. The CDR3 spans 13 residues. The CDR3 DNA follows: TGTGCCAGCAGCTTAGAGCTAGCCTACGAGCAGTACTTC. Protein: CASSLELAYEQYF.

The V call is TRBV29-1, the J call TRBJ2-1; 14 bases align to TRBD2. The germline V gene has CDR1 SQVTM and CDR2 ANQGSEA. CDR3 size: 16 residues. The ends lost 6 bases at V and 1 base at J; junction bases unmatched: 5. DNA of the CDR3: TGCAGCGTCGCCGGGACTAGCGGGAGATCCTACAATGAGCAGTTCTTC. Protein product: CSVAGTSGRSYNEQFF.

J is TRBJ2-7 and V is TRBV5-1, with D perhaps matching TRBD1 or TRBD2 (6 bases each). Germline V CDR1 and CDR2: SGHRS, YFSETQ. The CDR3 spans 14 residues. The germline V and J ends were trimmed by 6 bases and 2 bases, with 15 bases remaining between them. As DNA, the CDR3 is TGCGCCAGCACCCGGGGGCTTGGGGCCTACGAGCAGTACTTC. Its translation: CASTRGLGAYEQYF.

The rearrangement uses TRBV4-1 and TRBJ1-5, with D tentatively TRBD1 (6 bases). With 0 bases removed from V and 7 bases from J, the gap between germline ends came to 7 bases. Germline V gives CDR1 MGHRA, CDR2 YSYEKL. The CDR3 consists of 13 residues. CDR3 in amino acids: CASSQEQGQPQHF. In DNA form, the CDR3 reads TGCGCCAGCAGCCAAGAACAGGGACAGCCCCAGCATTTT.